One TCR beta chain is described in this entry. This sample was taken from a study of radiotherapy plus CTLA-4 blockade in lung cancer. Produced via immunoSEQ multiplex PCR; TCRdb's table is partial and in-frame only. This sample yields 120,000 or so clones, of which just under 90% are seen a single time; roughly 7% belongs to the top ten. V gave up 5 bases and J gave up 0 bases, with 15 bases separating them. CDR3 size: 16 residues. Germline V gene data show CDR1 as SGHTA and CDR2 as FQGTGA. Focal radiation plus CTLA-4 blockade with ipilimumab was given to patients with chemo-refractory metastatic non-small-cell lung cancer.

The chain has TRBV7-3 and TRBJ2-3; D perhaps matches TRBD2 (6 bases). This TCR was sampled from a human donor with non-small cell lung cancer that progressed on radiotherapy plus ipilimumab. This material consisted of peripheral blood, taken from a patient treated with radiotherapy plus ipilimumab. Here the CDR3 DNA reads TGTGCCAGCAGCGCCCGGGGGAGGACTAGCACAGATACGCAGTATTTT. Its translation: CASSARGRTSTDTQYF. Full variable domain (outside the CDR3, taken from reference TRBV7-3 and TRBJ2-3): GAGVSQTPSNKVTEKGKYVELRCDPISGHTALYWYRQSLGQGPEFLIYFQGTGAADDSGLPNDRFFAVRPEGSVSTLKIQRTERGDSAVYLCASSARGRTSTDTQYFGPGTRLTVL.